Listed here are 9 T cell receptor beta chains from one sample, sequenced in a study of blood T cell repertoires in COVID-19. The method was immunoSEQ multiplex PCR; TCRdb's version includes in-frame clones alone and lacks a portion of them. This sample has about 83,000 clones, with approximately 80% found just once. Sequencing was performed on peripheral blood. These receptors were taken from a woman of 80 years or more with acute or convalescent COVID-19.

This chain uses TRBV7-2 with TRBJ2-7; TRBD1 matches at 7 bases. V lost 4 bases, J lost 3 bases, and 6 bases stayed unmatched. The germline CDR1 and CDR2 sequences are SGHTA and FQGNSA. CDR3 length: 14 amino acids. The CDR3 DNA sequence: TGTGCCAGCAGCTCCCGGGACAGAAACTACGAGCAGTACTTC. It yields the protein CASSSRDRNYEQYF. The full variable domain, completed using reference TRBV7-2 and TRBJ2-7, is GAGVSQSPSNKVTEKGKDVELRCDPISGHTALYWYRQSLGQGLEFLIYFQGNSAPDKSGLPSDRFSAERTGGSVSTLTIQRTQQEDSAVYLCASSSRDRNYEQYFGPGTRLTVT.

This sequence joins TRBV29-1 and TRBJ1-2; D uncertain. CDR1 is SQVTM and CDR2 is ANQGSEA in the germline V gene. This CDR3 region has 14 residues. Trimming left V 0 bases short and J 8 bases short, with 16 bases between. The CDR3 here is CSVEEDGGPWGYTF. The DNA for the CDR3 is TGCAGCGTTGAAGAAGACGGCGGGCCGTGGGGCTACACCTTC.

This clone turned up a few times. The chain is built from TRBV5-4 and TRBJ1-4, with D perhaps matching TRBD1 (5 bases). This CDR3 has 14 amino acids. Germline CDR1 SGHNT, CDR2 YYREEE (reference sequence). The V end was cut by 3 bases, the J end by 2 bases, with 8 bases between. The CDR3 DNA reads TGTGCCAGCAGCTGGGGGGTGACTAATGAAAAACTGTTTTTT. Its protein product is CASSWGVTNEKLFF.

The rearrangement links TRBV10-3 to TRBJ1-2, with TRBD1 matching over 7 bases. Germline CDR1 and CDR2: ENHRY and SYGVKD. Trimming cost V 4 bases and J 0 bases; bases outside gene matches: 5. The CDR3 is made up of 15 amino acids. The CDR3 coding sequence is TGTGCCATCAGTGTATCGACAGGGCCTAACTATGGCTACACCTTC. It codes for CAISVSTGPNYGYTF.

This clone was observed a few times. The chain couples TRBV3-1 (or the pseudogene TRBV3-2) to TRBJ1-1; no definite D call. Germline values: CDR1 LGHDT, CDR2 YNNKEL (reference sequence). The CDR3 extends over 14 amino acids. Trimming removed 2 bases at V and 6 bases at J, with 13 bases between. The CDR3 reads CASSQRQRGSEAFF. The CDR3 nucleotides are TGTGCCAGCAGCCAAAGGCAGCGAGGATCTGAAGCTTTCTTT.

With regard to this clone: A much larger clone lies a single base off, so this may be a read error. Within the sample, other DNA sequences also encode this same CDR3. This chain connects TRBV5-4 to TRBJ2-2, with 9 positions matching TRBD2. The CDR3 has 18 residues. Germline V gene lookup returns CDR1 SGHNT and CDR2 YYREEE (reference sequence). The V gene end was trimmed by 10 bases and the J gene end by 7 bases; junction bases not matched to a gene: 23. CDR3 nucleotide sequence: TGTGCCCCCAGCCCAACCCGGGGGGCGGGGGGGCGGAACGGGGAGCTGTTTTTT. It specifies CAPSPTRGAGGRNGELFF.

The genes are TRBV9 and TRBJ2-1; weak D call: TRBD1 (5 bases). Trimming removed 4 bases at V and 4 bases at J, with 6 bases between. CDR1 SGDLS and CDR2 YYNGEE come from the germline V gene. The CDR3 length is 12 residues. CDR3 residues: CASSPGYNEQFF. The CDR3 region has the DNA TGTGCCAGCAGCCCAGGGTACAATGAGCAGTTCTTC.

The rearrangement links TRBV11-3 to TRBJ2-1; a possible D gene is TRBD2 (5 bases). This CDR3 is built from 16 residues. Trimming took 6 bases from V and 2 from J, leaving 17 bases between them. Germline V gene data show CDR1 as SGHNT and CDR2 as YENEEA. The CDR3 DNA reads TGTGCCAGCAGTCCAGACGGGATGGCCGCCTACAATGAGCAGTTCTTC. It yields the protein CASSPDGMAAYNEQFF. Based on the CDR3 plus reference TRBV11-3 and TRBJ2-1, the full variable domain is EAGVVQSPRYKIIEKKQPVAFWCNPISGHNTLYWYLQNLGQGPELLIRYENEEAVDDSQLPKDRFSAERLKGVDSTLKIQPAELGDSAVYLCASSPDGMAAYNEQFFGPGTRLTVL.

V gene TRBV24-1 combines with J gene TRBJ2-2; possibly TRBD1 for D (5 bases). CDR1 is KGHDR and CDR2 is SFDVKD in the germline V gene. V gave up 4 bases and J gave up 7 bases, with 9 bases separating them. This CDR3 spans 13 amino acids. In DNA, the CDR3 is TGTGCCACCAGTGACTATACAGGCGGGGAGCTGTTTTTT. This translates into CATSDYTGGELFF.